These 15 T cell receptor beta chains were sequenced from one sample in a study of T cell changes during pregnancy in multiple sclerosis. Repertoires were generated with immunoSEQ multiplex PCR, while TCRdb's copy carries only in-frame clones and drops some. The repertoire includes about 39,000 clones, over 75% of them detected once, and approximately 4% sits in the top ten. The specimen was CD8+ T cells from peripheral blood mononuclear cells, collected in the first trimester of pregnancy. The source of these receptors is a female donor with multiple sclerosis, enrolled in a pregnancy study.

This clone has more than one count but fewer than ten. This chain joins TRBV14 and TRBJ1-2; D unresolved. This CDR3 has 12 amino acids. Germline V gene data show CDR1 as SGHDN and CDR2 as FVKESK. Trimming cost V 1 base and J 4 bases, with 4 bases left between them. Here the CDR3 reads CASSQAGYGYTF. For the CDR3, the DNA is TGTGCCAGCAGCCAAGCAGGCTATGGCTACACCTTC. Supplemented by reference TRBV14 and TRBJ1-2, the full variable domain reads EAGVTQFPSHSVIEKGQTVTLRCDPISGHDNLYWYRRVMGKEIKFLLHFVKESKQDESGMPNNRFLAERTGGTYSTLKVQPAELEDSGVYFCASSQAGYGYTFGSGTRLTVV.

The rearrangement joins TRBV27 to TRBJ2-7; 7 bases are a match to TRBD2. Germline V gene data show CDR1 as MNHEY and CDR2 as SMNVEV (reference sequence). The CDR3 sequence is 16 residues long. Unmatched junction bases numbered 13, after V lost 3 bases and J lost 5 bases. The CDR3 coding sequence is TGTGCCAGCAGTTTTTTCCCGCGGCAAGGGAGGGACGAGCAGTACTTC. Translated: CASSFFPRQGRDEQYF.

J is TRBJ1-2 and V is TRBV27; TRBD1 aligns across 9 bases. J was trimmed by 8 bases and V by 8 bases; bases with no gene match: 12. The V gene's germline CDR1 is MNHEY and CDR2 SMNVEV (reference sequence). The CDR3 runs 14 residues. The CDR3 DNA reads as TGTGCCAGCTGGGACAGGGACCTACACGGGGGCTACACCTTC. This codes for CASWDRDLHGGYTF.

This chain links TRBV4-3 with TRBJ1-1; D is possibly TRBD1 (5 bases). The V and J ends lost 3 bases and 0 bases respectively, with 17 bases between them. The CDR3 totals 17 residues. The germline V gene encodes CDR1 LGHNA and CDR2 YSLEER. The chain's CDR3 is CASSQADRRTLNTEAFF. CDR3 nucleotides: TGCGCCAGCAGCCAGGCCGACAGACGGACGTTGAACACTGAAGCTTTCTTT.

The V gene is TRBV6-5, the J gene TRBJ2-7; 11 bases line up with TRBD2. This CDR3 region has 14 residues. With V trimmed by 2 bases and J by 6 bases, 3 bases remained unmatched. CDR1 and CDR2 (germline): MNHEY, SVGAGI. CDR3 sequence: CASSYPGLAGEQYF. The CDR3 DNA sequence: TGTGCCAGCAGTTACCCCGGACTAGCGGGCGAGCAGTACTTC.

V is TRBV28 and J is TRBJ1-2; tentative D call: TRBD1 (6 bases). Germline CDR1 MDHEN, CDR2 SYDVKM. Trimming removed 5 bases from V and 5 bases from J, with 18 bases in between. The CDR3 totals 15 residues. The CDR3 reads CASSDGGGTVYGYTF. The CDR3 DNA is TGTGCCAGCAGTGATGGGGGCGGAACCGTATATGGCTACACCTTC.

The V call is TRBV15, the J call TRBJ1-4; D is ambiguous. Deletions cut 3 bases from V and 0 bases from J, with 14 bases between. Germline V gene sequence: CDR1 LNHNV, CDR2 YYDKDF (reference sequence). This CDR3 is built from 17 residues. The CDR3 region is CATSRVTRQATNEKLFF. The CDR3 DNA sequence: TGTGCCACCAGCAGGGTTACCCGGCAGGCAACTAATGAAAAACTGTTTTTT.

The chain recombines TRBV9 with TRBJ2-2; 8 nucleotides line up with TRBD1. There are 17 residues in the CDR3. The V gene end was trimmed by 1 base and the J gene end by 0 bases; junction bases not matched to a gene: 5. The germline V gene has CDR1 SGDLS and CDR2 YYNGEE. The CDR3 loop is CASSVKRTGPNTGELFF. The CDR3 DNA sequence: TGTGCCAGCAGCGTAAAGAGGACAGGGCCGAACACCGGGGAGCTGTTTTTT.

This chain connects TRBV15 to TRBJ2-1; 9 bases line up with TRBD2. The CDR3 has 17 residues. The V gene's germline CDR1 is LNHNV and CDR2 YYDKDF (reference sequence). Unmatched junction bases numbered 9, after V lost 6 bases and J lost 0 bases. The CDR3 loop is CATSDTSGLSSYNEQFF. The CDR3 nucleotides are TGTGCCACCAGTGACACTAGCGGGTTAAGCTCCTACAATGAGCAGTTCTTC.

The chain recombines TRBV13 with TRBJ2-3; 9 nucleotides line up with TRBD2. V lost 5 bases, J lost 1 base, and 7 bases stayed unmatched. CDR3 size: 16 residues. Germline values: CDR1 PRHDT, CDR2 FYEKMQ (reference sequence). Written as DNA, the CDR3 is TGTGCCAGCAGCAGTAGCGGGGGTGAGGGCACAGATACGCAGTATTTT. The encoded protein is CASSSSGGEGTDTQYF.

The chain combines TRBV7-6 with TRBJ2-3, with 7 bases that match TRBD1. V lost 1 base, J lost 10 bases, and 5 bases stayed unmatched. Germline CDR1 SGHVS, CDR2 FNYEAQ. This CDR3 region has 13 residues. The CDR3 is CASSLEGTEAQYF. The CDR3 DNA reads TGTGCCAGCAGCTTAGAGGGGACAGAGGCGCAGTATTTT.

This CDR3 is CASSQAGGSYNEQFF. DNA of the CDR3: TGTGCCAGCAGCCAGGCGGGGGGGTCCTACAATGAGCAGTTCTTC. V is TRBV7-6 and J is TRBJ2-1; TRBD2 aligns across 9 bases. Germline V gene data show CDR1 as SGHVS and CDR2 as FNYEAQ. J gave up 1 base and V 5 bases, and 3 bases lay outside the gene matches. The CDR3 is 15 amino acids.

The V and J genes are TRBV29-1 and TRBJ1-2, with 10 bases identical to TRBD1. Germline V lookup: CDR1 SQVTM, CDR2 ANQGSEA. V was clipped by 3 bases and J by 6 bases; unmatched bases: 4. The CDR3 contains 13 residues. The CDR3 DNA reads TGCAGCGTTGAGGCGGGACAGGGGCATGGCTACACCTTC. This codes for CSVEAGQGHGYTF.

The chain employs TRBV11-2 and TRBJ1-1; no firm D call. Deletions cut 1 base from V and 11 bases from J, with 8 bases between. CDR1 is SGHAT and CDR2 is FQNNGV in the germline V gene. This CDR3 contains 11 residues. CDR3 in DNA: TGTGCCAGCAGCTTAGCCAGCGACGCTTTCTTT. It specifies CASSLASDAFF. Looking up the rest from reference TRBV11-2 and TRBJ1-1 gives the full variable domain: EAGVAQSPRYKIIEKRQSVAFWCNPISGHATLYWYQQILGQGPKLLIQFQNNGVVDDSQLPKDRFSAERLKGVDSTLKIQPAKLEDSAVYLCASSLASDAFFGQGTRLTVV.

J is TRBJ1-5 and V is TRBV15; D is ambiguous. The germline CDR1 and CDR2 sequences are LNHNV and YYDKDF (reference sequence). The CDR3 contains 15 residues. V lost 3 bases, J lost 2 bases, and 11 bases lay in between. CDR3 region: CATSSSRVGNQPQHF. Here the CDR3 DNA reads TGTGCCACCAGCAGCTCCCGCGTTGGCAATCAGCCCCAGCATTTT. Filled out from reference TRBV15 and TRBJ1-5, the complete variable domain reads DAMVIQNPRYQVTQFGKPVTLSCSQTLNHNVMYWYQQKSSQAPKLLFHYYDKDFNNEADTPDNFQSRRPNTSFCFLDIRSPGLGDTAMYLCATSSSRVGNQPQHFGDGTRLSIL.